The TCR beta chain under discussion was sequenced for a study of OX40 agonist ivuxolimab in advanced cancers. The study in broad terms: Ivuxolimab was a fully human IgG2 agonistic monoclonal antibody targeting the costimulatory receptor OX40 (CD134). In the dose-escalation cohort, nearly 85% of patients were male, and the mean age was roughly 60 years with a range of roughly 20 to 85. Three dose-escalation patients achieved partial responses, one with hepatocellular carcinoma and two with cutaneous melanoma. The purpose of peripheral TCRbeta sequencing was to test whether ivuxolimab changed TCR sequence diversity and led to clonal T-cell expansion. Intravenous ivuxolimab was administered to patients every 2 weeks at six dose levels: 0.01, 0.1, 0.3, 1.5, 3 and 10 mg/kg. Patients were allowed to have had prior anti-PD-1, anti-PD-L1 or anti-CTLA-4 therapy, and approximately 39% of the dose-escalation patients had been treated with checkpoint inhibitors. The monotherapy dose-escalation portion (N ≈ 55 patients) of the phase I ivuxolimab trial is reported in the paper. Of the roughly 52 dose-escalation patients, hepatocellular carcinoma was present in around 19, melanoma in around 15, renal cell carcinoma in 9 and head and neck cancer in 9. Study-wide conclusions, independent of this receptor: Clonal expansion of both CD4+ and CD8+ blood T cells was observed from baseline to week 6 at doses 0.1 to 3.0 mg/kg. The antigen specificity of the peripheral T cells that underwent clonal expansion was not determined. In the 0.1-3.0 mg/kg groups, partial responders had among the lowest normalized peripheral clonal expansion, particularly in CD8+ T cells. Low levels of normalized T-cell clonal expansion were also seen in some patients who did not respond. After ivuxolimab, expanded clones were on average more numerous among CD8+ T cells than among CD4+ T cells.

For sequencing of the TCRbeta CDR3 region, genomic DNA was extracted from the sorted cells. The immunoSEQ Assay was used for sequencing of TCRbeta CDR3 regions. TCRdb stores this immuneACCESS table with in-frame sequences only. Part of the clones is absent; in the studies checked, under half of the shortfall reflects unresolved V genes, and no reason is known for the rest. The sample includes fewer than 70,000 clones, with roughly 83% observed a single time. The top ten clonotypes cover 3% to 3.5% of the sample. Comments on this clone: Its antigen is unknown. No quality values exist for individual bases; no much larger clone is one base distant.

The trial excluded patients who had a history of autoimmune disease or who were on systemic immunosuppression. Peripheral blood for TCR sequencing was drawn from every dose cohort at baseline, at cycle 4 day 1 and at cycle 7 day 1. The samples were taken from a phase I, first-in-human, multicenter, open-label dose-escalation trial of ivuxolimab. Adults with locally advanced or metastatic melanoma, renal cell carcinoma, hepatocellular carcinoma or head and neck squamous cell carcinoma were enrolled in the trial. Before TCR sequencing, CD4+ T cells and CD8+ T cells from peripheral blood were sorted into separate populations. The germline V end is reduced by 3 bases and the J end by 2 bases; junction bases left unmatched: 2. From its cysteine to its phenylalanine, the CDR3 spans 14 amino acids. Kept here is only the CDR3 DNA, which spans 42 bases and is read in frame from base 1. The germline V gene supplies CDR1 SGHRS and CDR2 YFSETQ.

The source was CD4+ or CD8+ T cells sorted from blood, collected in a trial of the OX40 agonist ivuxolimab. This clonotype was obtained from an adult with an advanced solid tumor such as melanoma, head and neck, liver or kidney cancer. The V and J genes are TRBV5-1 and TRBJ1-5, and 7 bases in between align with TRBD1. Here the CDR3 is given as CASSSGGGNQPQHF. The DNA sequence follows: TGCGCCAGCAGCTCAGGGGGAGGCAATCAGCCCCAGCATTTT.